The 28 T cell receptor beta chains listed next were all sequenced from one sample in a study of T-cell reconstitution after alpha-beta-depleted transplantation in children. During its preparation, the TCRbeta library received unique molecular identifiers. TCRdb re-derived calls from the PCR reads in MiXCR, one entry per CDR3 protein. Seen here are around 670,000 distinct CDR3 sequences, about an eighth observed once, and the top ten hold 0.75% to 0.85%. Source: PBMCs, taken before TCRalphabeta/CD19-depleted stem cell transplant. The receptor set was obtained from a girl aged 2-10 years with congenital amegakaryocytic thrombocytopenia, due to receive a stem cell transplant.

In its sample, this clonotype was seen many times. The chain couples TRBV6-5 to TRBJ2-7, with D unresolved. The length of the CDR3 is 11 residues. Looked up from germline, CDR1 is MNHEY and CDR2 is SVGAGI. The V end lost 8 bases, the J end lost 6 bases, and 11 bases lay between the germline ends. The CDR3 here is CASSSKGEQYF. As DNA, the CDR3 is TGTGCCAGCTCATCTAAGGGCGAGCAGTACTTC.

The table lists this clonotype with many counts. The V and J genes are TRBV5-1 and TRBJ2-3, with TRBD2 matching over 7 bases. Losses at the gene ends were 0 bases for V and 2 bases for J; bases not matched to a gene: 9. This CDR3 contains 17 residues. Per the germline V gene, CDR1 is SGHRS and CDR2 is YFSETQ. The CDR3 sequence is CASSLGGGSPVTDTQYF. CDR3 DNA: TGCGCCAGCAGCTTGGGAGGCGGGAGCCCCGTCACAGATACGCAGTATTTT. Full variable domain (outside the CDR3, taken from reference TRBV5-1 and TRBJ2-3): KAGVTQTPRYLIKTRGQQVTLSCSPISGHRSVSWYQQTPGQGLQFLFEYFSETQRNKGNFPGRFSGRQFSNSRSEMNVSTLELGDSALYLCASSLGGGSPVTDTQYFGPGTRLTVL.

This clonotype was detected only a few times. The chain is built from TRBV4-1 and TRBJ2-7; the D is unclear. The V gene's germline CDR1 is MGHRA and CDR2 YSYEKL. V lost 5 bases to trimming and J lost 7 bases, with 12 bases between them. There are 12 residues in the CDR3. CDR3 in DNA: TGCGCCAGCAGCAACGTCCGGCGAGAGCAGTACTTC. Translating gives CASSNVRREQYF.

The rearrangement uses TRBV20-1 and TRBJ2-1; 7 bases map to TRBD1. The CDR3 covers 13 residues. In germline, CDR1 is DFQATT, CDR2 SNEGSKA (reference sequence). J gave up 6 bases and V 6 bases, and 8 bases lay outside the gene matches. This chain's CDR3 is CSARTGVSNEQFF. The CDR3 DNA reads TGCAGTGCAAGGACAGGAGTTAGCAATGAGCAGTTCTTC.

This clonotype was observed many times. The gene calls are TRBV20-1 and TRBJ1-6; D not certain. The CDR3 has 13 residues. CDR1 DFQATT and CDR2 SNEGSKA come from the germline V gene (reference sequence). Trimming pared 0 bases from V and 9 bases from J, leaving 9 bases between. DNA for the CDR3: TGCAGTGCTAGAGACGTCAACTTTTCACCCCTCCACTTT. Encoded protein: CSARDVNFSPLHF.

There are many counts of this clonotype. The chain links TRBV5-1 to TRBJ2-1; D unclear. Germline lookup yields CDR1 SGHRS and CDR2 YFSETQ. The CDR3 length is 14 residues. Trimming removed 1 base at V and 4 bases at J, with 9 bases between. The CDR3 here is CASSLIGPYNEQFF. The DNA for the CDR3 is TGCGCCAGCAGCTTGATTGGCCCTTACAATGAGCAGTTCTTC.

Comment on this clonotype: It may be a read error: a sequence one base away is much more abundant. This chain uses TRBV7-3 with TRBJ2-3; D is ambiguous. CDR1 and CDR2 (germline): SGHTA, FQGTGA. CDR3 size: 12 residues. Trimming stripped 4 bases from V and 6 bases from J, with 8 bases between. The DNA of the CDR3 is TGTGCCAGCAGCTCCGATGGGGATACGCAGTATTTT. Translation gives CASSSDGDTQYF.

This clonotype showed up just once. The chain links TRBV20-1 to TRBJ2-4; 9 positions agree with TRBD1. This CDR3 region has 14 residues. CDR1 is DFQATT and CDR2 is SNEGSKA in the germline V gene (reference sequence). Trimming at V came to 4 bases and at J to 2 bases, leaving 3 bases not matched to a gene. This CDR3 reads CSATTGGTKNIQYF. In nucleotides, the CDR3 is TGCAGTGCTACGACAGGGGGAACCAAAAACATTCAGTACTTC.

The genes are TRBV20-1 and TRBJ2-7; D not certain. Trimming stripped 1 base from V and 1 base from J, with 11 bases between. Germline V gives CDR1 DFQATT, CDR2 SNEGSKA (reference sequence). This CDR3 has 14 amino acids. CDR3 loop: CSARVSGKSYEQYF. The CDR3 DNA reads as TGCAGTGCTAGAGTTAGTGGCAAATCCTACGAGCAGTACTTC.

This clonotype came up many times. CDR3 region: CASSYRGFENGELFF. As DNA, the CDR3 is TGTGCCAGCAGTTATAGAGGGTTTGAGAACGGGGAGCTGTTTTTT. This sequence joins TRBV6-5 and TRBJ2-2, with D maybe TRBD2 (5 bases). V lost 3 bases, J lost 7 bases, and 15 bases lay in between. The CDR3 is 15 residues long. The germline V gene encodes CDR1 MNHEY and CDR2 SVGAGI.

The genes are TRBV7-6 and TRBJ2-1, with 10 positions matching TRBD2. CDR3 length equals 18 residues. Looked up from germline, CDR1 is SGHVS and CDR2 is FNYEAQ. The J segment lost 8 bases and the V segment lost 0 bases, leaving 13 bases of the junction unmatched. Here the CDR3 reads CASSLARTEAGGFDEQFF. The CDR3 DNA follows: TGTGCCAGCAGCTTAGCGAGAACGGAAGCGGGAGGGTTCGATGAGCAGTTCTTC.

CDR3 in amino acids: CASSVGEGAFTDTQYF. The CDR3 region has the DNA TGTGCCAGCAGCGTAGGGGAGGGGGCGTTTACAGATACGCAGTATTTT. The chain combines TRBV9 with TRBJ2-3; either TRBD1 or TRBD2 may fit D (7 bases each). Germline V gene sequence: CDR1 SGDLS, CDR2 YYNGEE. V lost 0 bases and J lost 3, with 14 bases in between. This CDR3 contains 16 residues.

There are a few counts of this clonotype. The chain is built from TRBV7-9 and TRBJ1-3; D unresolved. The ends were cut back, 3 bases at V and 8 bases at J, with 11 bases in the middle. This CDR3 spans 13 amino acids. CDR1 and CDR2 (germline): SEHNR, FQNEAQ (reference sequence). CDR3 nucleotides: TGTGCCAGCAGCTTGAGGGTTCGGGACACCATATATTTT. Translated: CASSLRVRDTIYF. Looking up the rest from reference TRBV7-9 and TRBJ1-3 gives the full variable domain: DTGVSQNPRHKITKRGQNVTFRCDPISEHNRLYWYRQTLGQGPEFLTYFQNEAQLEKSRLLSDRFSAERPKGSFSTLEIQRTEQGDSAMYLCASSLRVRDTIYFGEGSWLTVV.

V usage is TRBV12-3 or TRBV12-4 and J usage is TRBJ2-1; D gene uncertain. V was clipped by 6 bases and J by 6 bases, with 12 bases between them. The CDR3 sequence is 13 residues long. CDR3 coding DNA: TGTGCCAGCAGGGGCCCACTCGGCAATGAGCAGTTCTTC. Translating it yields CASRGPLGNEQFF.

As regards this clonotype: A much bigger clone sits one base away, suggesting this may be a read error. The CDR3 nucleotides read TGCAGTGCTCGACCCCTTGGGGGAGCCCTCAATGAGCAGCTCTTC. It is translated as CSARPLGGALNEQLF. The chain uses TRBV20-1 and TRBJ2-1; D possibly uses TRBD1 or TRBD2 (5 bases each). Per the germline V gene, CDR1 is DFQATT and CDR2 is SNEGSKA (reference sequence). This CDR3 contains 15 residues.

A remark on this clonotype: This may come from a read error, since a much larger clone is one base off. The chain combines TRBV29-1 with TRBJ2-7; perhaps TRBD1 as D (6 bases). Germline V gene lookup returns CDR1 SQVTM and CDR2 ANQGSEA. Trimming removed 7 bases at V and 4 bases at J, with 17 bases between. CDR3 size: 13 residues. CDR3 sequence: CSAAVSRGYEQYF. In DNA form, the CDR3 reads TGCAGCGCCGCCGTCTCCAGGGGATACGAGCAGTACTTC.

A few counts support this clonotype. This chain links TRBV5-1 with TRBJ2-2, with D unresolved. The CDR3 is made up of 12 amino acids. The V gene's germline CDR1 is SGHRS and CDR2 YFSETQ. With 1 base removed from V and 11 bases from J, the gap between germline ends came to 9 bases. The CDR3 DNA is TGCGCCAGCAGCTTGATCGGACCCGAGCTGTTTTTT. It specifies CASSLIGPELFF.

The genes are TRBV3-1 and TRBJ2-3, with TRBD2 matching 10 bases. The CDR3 sequence is 18 residues long. V was pared by 1 base and J by 4 bases, with 11 bases of the junction left unmatched. CDR1 is LGHDT and CDR2 is YNNKEL in the germline V gene (reference sequence). The CDR3 region has the DNA TGTGCCAGCAGCCAAGTTACAGCGGGAGGGCCTGGGGCAGATACGCAGTATTTT. Its protein product is CASSQVTAGGPGADTQYF.

This clonotype was found once. This chain uses TRBV12-3 or TRBV12-4 with TRBJ2-1, with D possibly being TRBD2 (6 bases). V lost 6 bases and J lost 10, with 19 bases in between. This CDR3 region has 14 residues. CDR3 DNA sequence: TGTGCCAGCAGATCGGGACTCTCCCATACGGAGCAGTTCTTC. It yields the protein CASRSGLSHTEQFF.

This clonotype was recorded many times. The CDR3 DNA reads TGTGCCAGCTCTATGGGGAACGGGTACGAGCAGTACTTC. Translating it yields CASSMGNGYEQYF. The genes are TRBV18 and TRBJ2-7, with no clear D. Per germline, CDR1 KGHSH and CDR2 LQKENI. V was trimmed by 6 bases and J by 4 bases, leaving 13 bases between them. CDR3 length: 13 amino acids.

This clonotype appeared many times. The chain has TRBV10-3 and TRBJ2-2; D not certain. This CDR3 is built from 15 residues. CDR1 and CDR2 from the germline V gene are ENHRY and SYGVKD. V dropped 3 bases and J dropped 7 bases, with 15 bases sitting between them. The CDR3 region has the DNA TGTGCCATCAGTGAATCTAGGGAACTCGGCGGGGAGCTGTTTTTT. It yields the protein CAISESRELGGELFF.

This clonotype was counted at least ten times. V is TRBV15 and J is TRBJ2-3; the D gene is possibly TRBD2 (6 bases). The CDR3 extends over 14 amino acids. Trimming shortened V by 5 bases and J by 5 bases, and 14 bases separated the two germline ends. The germline V gene encodes CDR1 LNHNV and CDR2 YYDKDF (reference sequence). CDR3 sequence: CATSRSLAEDTQYF. The CDR3 DNA sequence: TGTGCCACCAGCCGGTCACTAGCCGAAGATACGCAGTATTTT.

This clonotype was seen many times. This chain links TRBV27 with TRBJ1-3, with D unclear. In germline, CDR1 is MNHEY, CDR2 SMNVEV (reference sequence). Trimming cost V 5 bases and J 4 bases, with 15 bases left between them. This CDR3 has 15 residues. The CDR3 coding sequence is TGTGCCAGCAGTCCACGGACGGTTCCGGGAAACACCATATATTTT. Translating gives CASSPRTVPGNTIYF.

This clonotype came up a few times. The gene calls are TRBV29-1 and TRBJ2-5; D may be TRBD1 or TRBD2 (5 bases each). V was trimmed by 4 bases and J by 2 bases, leaving 14 bases between them. The CDR3 is 14 residues long. CDR1 is SQVTM and CDR2 is ANQGSEA in the germline V gene. In DNA, the CDR3 is TGCAGCGTTGTCCCCCCGGGGCGACAAGAGACCCAGTACTTC. Translating gives CSVVPPGRQETQYF.

The chain has TRBV5-1 and TRBJ2-1; 13 nucleotides align to TRBD2. Germline CDR1 reads SGHRS; CDR2 reads YFSETQ. V lost 4 bases to trimming and J lost 6 bases; unmatched junction nucleotides: 4. The CDR3 consists of 15 residues. DNA of the CDR3: TGCGCCAGCAGCCCACTAGCGGGAGGGGTCAATGAGCAGTTCTTC. This translates into CASSPLAGGVNEQFF. Full variable domain (missing parts from reference TRBV5-1 and TRBJ2-1): KAGVTQTPRYLIKTRGQQVTLSCSPISGHRSVSWYQQTPGQGLQFLFEYFSETQRNKGNFPGRFSGRQFSNSRSEMNVSTLELGDSALYLCASSPLAGGVNEQFFGPGTRLTVL.

On this clonotype: This clone may be a read error of a much larger clone one base away. V usage is TRBV6-1 and J usage is TRBJ1-4; TRBD1 matches at 9 bases. V shed 9 bases, J shed 7 bases, and the junction held 24 bases outside the gene matches. CDR3 length: 19 residues. CDR1 and CDR2 from the germline V gene are MNHNS and SASEGT. The CDR3 sequence is CASRLRDREGEILIEKLFF. For the CDR3, the DNA is TGTGCCAGTCGACTCCGGGACAGGGAGGGTGAGATTCTTATTGAAAAACTGTTTTTT.

The chain uses TRBV11-2 and TRBJ2-2; D is unclear. Germline V CDR1 and CDR2: SGHAT, FQNNGV. V was trimmed by 6 bases and J by 0 bases, leaving 23 bases between them. CDR3 size: 19 residues. CDR3 sequence reads: CASSRNPRRSGPNTGELFF. CDR3 bases: TGTGCCAGCAGTCGAAATCCACGGCGGAGTGGCCCGAACACCGGGGAGCTGTTTTTT. The complete variable domain, with remaining parts taken from reference TRBV11-2 and TRBJ2-2, reads EAGVAQSPRYKIIEKRQSVAFWCNPISGHATLYWYQQILGQGPKLLIQFQNNGVVDDSQLPKDRFSAERLKGVDSTLKIQPAKLEDSAVYLCASSRNPRRSGPNTGELFFGEGSRLTVL.

There are many counts of this clonotype. Here the CDR3 DNA reads TGTGCCACCAGCAGCGGGTCTGGAGGGTACGAGCAGTACTTC. Encoded protein: CATSSGSGGYEQYF. This chain uses TRBV15 with TRBJ2-7; D is possibly TRBD2 (6 bases). From germline, CDR1 is LNHNV and CDR2 YYDKDF (reference sequence). This CDR3 spans 14 amino acids. V gave up 3 bases and J gave up 4 bases, with 13 bases separating them. The full variable domain, rest sourced from reference TRBV15 and TRBJ2-7, is DAMVIQNPRYQVTQFGKPVTLSCSQTLNHNVMYWYQQKSSQAPKLLFHYYDKDFNNEADTPDNFQSRRPNTSFCFLDIRSPGLGDTAMYLCATSSGSGGYEQYFGPGTRLTVT.